This T cell receptor (beta chain) was retrieved from a study of neoadjuvant anti-PD-1 for oral cavity cancer. General observations from the study: Pretreatment Treg/Th17 ratio correlated inversely with post-treatment tumor clonality. Non-responders to neoadjuvant nivolumab had significantly more clonal PBMC T cells than responders.

Measured with immunoSEQ multiplex PCR; TCRdb has only the in-frame clones, and not every one. The sample gives tens of thousands of clones, approximately 80% of which show up once; about 2.5% is in the top ten. CDR3 length: 14 residues. V lost 5 bases and J 2 bases, leaving 9 bases between the germline ends. Germline-derived CDR1 and CDR2 are LNHDA and SQIVND (reference sequence). Points on this clone: The target antigen is unknown.

The sample consisted of PBMCs, taken before nivolumab (anti-PD-1) treatment. The TCR sequence derives from a person between 35 and 79 years old with oral cavity squamous cell carcinoma. J is TRBJ2-2 and V is TRBV19; D remains unclear. The CDR3 sequence is CASSFGLNTGELFF. CDR3 in DNA: TGTGCCAGTAGTTTCGGCCTAAACACCGGGGAGCTGTTTTTT.